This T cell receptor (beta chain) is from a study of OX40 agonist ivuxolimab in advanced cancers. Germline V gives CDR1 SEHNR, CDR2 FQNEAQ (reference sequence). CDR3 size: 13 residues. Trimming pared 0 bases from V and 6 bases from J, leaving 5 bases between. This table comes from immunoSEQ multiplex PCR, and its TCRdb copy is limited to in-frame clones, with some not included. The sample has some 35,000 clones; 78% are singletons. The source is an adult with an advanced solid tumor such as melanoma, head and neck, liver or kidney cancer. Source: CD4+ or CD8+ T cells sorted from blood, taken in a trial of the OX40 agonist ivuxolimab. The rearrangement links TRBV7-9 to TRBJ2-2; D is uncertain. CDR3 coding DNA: TGTGCCAGCAGCTTAGCGGGTCCCGGGGAGCTGTTTTTT. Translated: CASSLAGPGELFF. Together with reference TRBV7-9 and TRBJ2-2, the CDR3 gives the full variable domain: DTGVSQNPRHKITKRGQNVTFRCDPISEHNRLYWYRQTLGQGPEFLTYFQNEAQLEKSRLLSDRFSAERPKGSFSTLEIQRTEQGDSAMYLCASSLAGPGELFFGEGSRLTVL.